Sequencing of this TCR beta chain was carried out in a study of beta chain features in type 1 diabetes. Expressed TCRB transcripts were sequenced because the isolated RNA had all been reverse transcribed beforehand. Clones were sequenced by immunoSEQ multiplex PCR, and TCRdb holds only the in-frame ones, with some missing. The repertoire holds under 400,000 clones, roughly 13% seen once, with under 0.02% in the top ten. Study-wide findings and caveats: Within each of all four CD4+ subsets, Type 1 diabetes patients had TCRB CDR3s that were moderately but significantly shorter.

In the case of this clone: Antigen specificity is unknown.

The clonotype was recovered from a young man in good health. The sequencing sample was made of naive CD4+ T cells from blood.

CDR3 region: CASSDGQMYNEQFF. The CDR3 coding sequence is TGTGCCAGCAGCGACGGACAGATGTACAATGAGCAGTTCTTC. The chain combines TRBV5-4 with TRBJ2-1, with D possibly matching TRBD1 (6 bases). V was cut by 4 bases and J by 4 bases, with 12 bases left in between. This CDR3 has 14 amino acids. Looked up from germline, CDR1 is SGHNT and CDR2 is YYREEE (reference sequence). The variable domain in full, with the rest retrieved from reference TRBV5-4 and TRBJ2-1, is ETGVTQSPTHLIKTRGQQVTLRCSSQSGHNTVSWYQQALGQGPQFIFQYYREEENGRGNFPPRFSGLQFPNYSSELNVNALELDDSALYLCASSDGQMYNEQFFGPGTRLTVL.